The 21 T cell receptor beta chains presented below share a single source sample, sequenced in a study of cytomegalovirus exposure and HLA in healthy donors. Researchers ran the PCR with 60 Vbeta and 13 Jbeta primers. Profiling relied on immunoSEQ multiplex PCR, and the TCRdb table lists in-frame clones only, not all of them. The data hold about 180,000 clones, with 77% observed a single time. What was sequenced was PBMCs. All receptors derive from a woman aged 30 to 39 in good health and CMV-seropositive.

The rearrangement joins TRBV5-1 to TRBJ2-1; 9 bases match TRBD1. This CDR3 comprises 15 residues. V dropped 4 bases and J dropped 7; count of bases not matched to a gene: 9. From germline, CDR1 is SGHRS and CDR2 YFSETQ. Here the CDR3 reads CASSETGGSWNEQFF. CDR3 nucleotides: TGCGCCAGCAGCGAAACAGGGGGCTCGTGGAATGAGCAGTTCTTC.

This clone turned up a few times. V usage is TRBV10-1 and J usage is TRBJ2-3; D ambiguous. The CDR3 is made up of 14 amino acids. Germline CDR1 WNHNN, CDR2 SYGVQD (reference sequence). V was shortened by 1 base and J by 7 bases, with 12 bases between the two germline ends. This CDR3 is CASSEYMERNTQYF. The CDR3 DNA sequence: TGCGCCAGCAGTGAGTACATGGAGAGAAATACGCAGTATTTT.

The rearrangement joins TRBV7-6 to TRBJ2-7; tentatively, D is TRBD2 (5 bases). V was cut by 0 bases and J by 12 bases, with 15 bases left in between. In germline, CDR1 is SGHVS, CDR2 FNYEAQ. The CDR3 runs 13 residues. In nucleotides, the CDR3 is TGTGCCAGCAGCTTAGCTAGTCAGCGGCAGTTGTACTTC. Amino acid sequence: CASSLASQRQLYF.

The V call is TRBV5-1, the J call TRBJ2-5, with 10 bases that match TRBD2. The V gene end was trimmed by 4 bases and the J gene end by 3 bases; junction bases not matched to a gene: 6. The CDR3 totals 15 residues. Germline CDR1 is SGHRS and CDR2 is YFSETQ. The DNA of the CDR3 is TGCGCCAGCAGCAAAATCCTAGCGGGAGAAGAGACCCAGTACTTC. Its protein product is CASSKILAGEETQYF.

The CDR3 coding sequence is TGTGCCAGCAGCTTGTTGGGAGGGCCAGATACGCAGTATTTT. It yields the protein CASSLLGGPDTQYF. The V gene is TRBV5-4, the J gene TRBJ2-3; 7 nucleotides match TRBD2. From germline, CDR1 is SGHNT and CDR2 YYREEE (reference sequence). The CDR3 length is 14 residues. Trimming at V came to 1 base and at J to 4 bases, leaving 3 bases not matched to a gene.

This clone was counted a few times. CDR3 in amino acids: CASSPGLANIQYF. In DNA form, the CDR3 reads TGTGCCAGCAGTCCCGGACTAGCGAACATTCAGTACTTC. V and J are TRBV27 and TRBJ2-4; TRBD2 agrees at 9 bases. The J segment lost 7 bases and the V segment lost 5 bases, leaving 3 bases of the junction unmatched. Germline CDR1 and CDR2: MNHEY and SMNVEV (reference sequence). The CDR3 runs to 13 residues.

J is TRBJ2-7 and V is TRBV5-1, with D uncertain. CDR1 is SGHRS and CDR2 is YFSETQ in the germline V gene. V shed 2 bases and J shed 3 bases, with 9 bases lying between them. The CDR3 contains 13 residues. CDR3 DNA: TGCGCCAGCAGCTTCGACGGAGACTACGAGCAGTACTTC. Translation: CASSFDGDYEQYF.

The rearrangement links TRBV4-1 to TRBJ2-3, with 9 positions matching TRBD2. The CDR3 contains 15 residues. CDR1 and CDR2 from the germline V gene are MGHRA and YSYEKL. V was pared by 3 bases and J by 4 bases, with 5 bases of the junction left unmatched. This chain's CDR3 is CASSHGREGPDTQYF. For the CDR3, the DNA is TGCGCCAGCAGCCACGGGCGGGAGGGCCCAGATACGCAGTATTTT.

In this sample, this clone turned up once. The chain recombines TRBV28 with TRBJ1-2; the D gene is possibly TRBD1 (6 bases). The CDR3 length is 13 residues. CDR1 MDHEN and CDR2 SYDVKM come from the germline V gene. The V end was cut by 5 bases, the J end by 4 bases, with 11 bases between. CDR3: CASSETGIYGYTF. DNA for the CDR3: TGTGCCAGCAGTGAAACAGGGATCTATGGCTACACCTTC.

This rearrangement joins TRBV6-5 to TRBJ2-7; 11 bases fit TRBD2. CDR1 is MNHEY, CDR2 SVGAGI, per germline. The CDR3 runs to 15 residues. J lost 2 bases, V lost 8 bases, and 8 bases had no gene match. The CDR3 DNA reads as TGTGCCAGCTCGACTAGCGGGAATACCACCTACGAGCAGTACTTC. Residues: CASSTSGNTTYEQYF.

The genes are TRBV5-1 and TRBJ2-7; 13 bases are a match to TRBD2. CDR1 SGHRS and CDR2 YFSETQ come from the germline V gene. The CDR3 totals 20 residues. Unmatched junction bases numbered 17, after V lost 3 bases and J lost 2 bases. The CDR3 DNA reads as TGCGCCAGCAGCTCTATGCCACCGGGACTAGCGGGGACGAGAACCTACGAGCAGTACTTC. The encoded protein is CASSSMPPGLAGTRTYEQYF.

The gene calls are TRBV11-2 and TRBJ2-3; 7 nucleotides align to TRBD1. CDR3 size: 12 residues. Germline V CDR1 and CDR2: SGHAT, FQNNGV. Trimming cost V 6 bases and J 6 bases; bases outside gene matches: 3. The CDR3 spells CASSTTGDTQYF. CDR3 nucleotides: TGTGCCAGCAGTACGACAGGGGATACGCAGTATTTT.

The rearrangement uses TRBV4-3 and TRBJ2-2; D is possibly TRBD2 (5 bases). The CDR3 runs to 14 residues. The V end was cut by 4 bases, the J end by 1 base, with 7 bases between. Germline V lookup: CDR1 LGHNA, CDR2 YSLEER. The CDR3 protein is CASSPRGNTGELFF. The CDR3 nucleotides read TGCGCCAGCAGCCCCCGGGGGAACACCGGGGAGCTGTTTTTT.

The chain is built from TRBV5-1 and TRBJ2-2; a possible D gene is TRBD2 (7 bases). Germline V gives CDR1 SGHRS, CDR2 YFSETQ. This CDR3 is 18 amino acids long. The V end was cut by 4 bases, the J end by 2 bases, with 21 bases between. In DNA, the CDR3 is TGCGCCAGCAGCGGGGGGGCAGTAGAAGCGGCCAACACCGGGGAGCTGTTTTTT. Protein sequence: CASSGGAVEAANTGELFF.

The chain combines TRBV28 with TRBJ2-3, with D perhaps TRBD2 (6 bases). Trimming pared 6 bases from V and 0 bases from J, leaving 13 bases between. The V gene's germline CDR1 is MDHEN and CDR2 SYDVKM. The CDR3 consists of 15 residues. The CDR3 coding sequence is TGTGCCAGCAGAATAGGGCTAGCGAGCACAGATACGCAGTATTTT. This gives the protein CASRIGLASTDTQYF.

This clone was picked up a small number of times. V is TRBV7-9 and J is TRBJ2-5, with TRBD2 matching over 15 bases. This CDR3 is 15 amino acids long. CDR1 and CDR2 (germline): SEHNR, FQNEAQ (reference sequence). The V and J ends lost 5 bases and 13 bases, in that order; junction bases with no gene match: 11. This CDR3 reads CASSPWTSGRAYLYF. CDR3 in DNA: TGTGCCAGCAGCCCATGGACTAGCGGGAGGGCCTACCTGTACTTC.

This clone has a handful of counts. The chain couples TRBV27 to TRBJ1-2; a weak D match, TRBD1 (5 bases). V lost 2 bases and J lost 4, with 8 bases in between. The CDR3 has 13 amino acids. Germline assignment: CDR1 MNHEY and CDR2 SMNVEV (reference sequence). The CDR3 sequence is CASSLGRVYGYTF. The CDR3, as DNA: TGTGCCAGCAGTTTAGGCAGGGTCTATGGCTACACCTTC.

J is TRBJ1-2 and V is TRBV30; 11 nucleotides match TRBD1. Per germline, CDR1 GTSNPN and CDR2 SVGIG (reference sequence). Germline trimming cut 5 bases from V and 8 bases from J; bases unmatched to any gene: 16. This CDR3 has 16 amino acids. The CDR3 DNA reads TGTGCCTGGCACTCGGGGACAGGGGGGCGAATGGGGGGCTACACCTTC. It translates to CAWHSGTGGRMGGYTF.

CDR3 loop: CASNLSGPPQETQYF. In DNA form, the CDR3 reads TGTGCCAGCAATCTCAGCGGGCCACCCCAAGAGACCCAGTACTTC. The chain links TRBV6-1 to TRBJ2-5; the D gene is possibly TRBD2 (6 bases). Germline V gives CDR1 MNHNS, CDR2 SASEGT. Trimming removed 7 bases at V and 1 base at J, with 16 bases between. This CDR3 is 15 amino acids long.

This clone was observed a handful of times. CDR3 DNA sequence: TGTGCCAGCAGCTTAGAGGGGGACAGGGGGTTTAGGGGCTACACCTTC. Its protein product is CASSLEGDRGFRGYTF. The chain carries TRBV7-2 and TRBJ1-2, with TRBD1 identical over 11 bases. The CDR3 spans 16 residues. Germline CDR1 SGHTA, CDR2 FQGNSA. The junction had 9 bases not matched to a gene; V was cut back by 1 base and J by 8 bases.

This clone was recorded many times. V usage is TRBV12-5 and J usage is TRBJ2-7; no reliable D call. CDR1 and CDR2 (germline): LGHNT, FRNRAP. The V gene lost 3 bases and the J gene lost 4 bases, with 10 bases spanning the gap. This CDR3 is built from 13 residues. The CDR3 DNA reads TGTGCTAGTGGTTTAAGTTCTAGGTACGAGCAGTACTTC. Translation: CASGLSSRYEQYF.